This TCR beta chain was captured in a study of blood T cell repertoires in COVID-19. On the study more broadly: The samples span acute and convalescent COVID-19 from the United States, Italy and Spain. PBMCs, B-cell-depleted T cells, or T cells were the source of the cDNA or gDNA that made up the material.

Per the original data handling: Reference gene primer amplification in the assay estimated nucleated cell counts. Data came from immunoSEQ multiplex PCR; TCRdb stores just in-frame clones and leaves some out. V and J calls plus clone size are reproduced from that table; the DNA served to infer D and trimming. The table records 65,000 to 90,000 clones, 75% to 85% of them present only once. The germline gives CDR1 GTSNPN, CDR2 SVGIG (reference sequence). Trimming took off 2 bases at V and 7 bases at J, with 11 bases between the two ends. The CDR3 runs to 12 residues. This clone was detected a few times.

Sequencing used peripheral blood. The TCR comes from a woman older than 75 with acute or convalescent COVID-19. This chain connects TRBV30 to TRBJ2-5; possibly TRBD2 for D (6 bases). CDR3 loop: CAWSLPRGTQYF. The CDR3 DNA sequence: TGTGCCTGGAGTCTACCGCGGGGGACCCAGTACTTC. Based on the CDR3 plus reference TRBV30 and TRBJ2-5, the full variable domain is SQTIHQWPATLVQPVGSPLSLECTVEGTSNPNLYWYRQAAGRGLQLLFYSVGIGQISSEVPQNLSASRPQDRQFILSSKKLLLSDSGFYLCAWSLPRGTQYFGPGTRLLVL.